This TCR beta chain was recovered during a study of shared clonotypes between healthy human individuals. Study outcomes and limitations: Generation probabilities of non-shared clonotypes were lower (relative to those shared by all four donors).

Naive CD8 cells lacked CD45RO, underwent positive selection for CCR7 and left out terminally differentiated effector memory CD45RA+ cells. TCRdb keeps only in-frame clones here, not all; method: immunoSEQ multiplex PCR. The sample holds roughly 2,000,000 clones; around 93% are singletons and the top ten take 1.5% to 2%. The CDR3 is 15 residues long. J was trimmed by 6 bases and V by 4 bases; bases with no gene match: 10. Germline-derived CDR1 and CDR2 are SGHRS and YFSETQ. A word on this clone: Its antigen is not known.

The sample consisted of naive CD8+ T cells from PBMCs. The genes are TRBV5-1 and TRBJ1-1; 9 nucleotides match TRBD1. This clonotype was sampled from a man younger than 35 in good health. Some clones in this sample may be carry-over from other donors' samples. CDR3 sequence reads: CASSLNRDRVPEAFF. CDR3 nucleotide sequence: TGCGCCAGCAGCCTTAACCGGGACAGGGTTCCTGAAGCTTTCTTT.